Listed below are T cell receptor beta chains from one sample, sequenced in a study of early T cells in non-severe SARS-CoV-2 infection. Via MiXCR, TCRdb re-called the 5' RACE reads, giving one row per CDR3 protein. The repertoire holds some 82,000 distinct CDR3 sequences, with around 12% as singletons. The source was whole blood, collected at baseline. These receptors originate from an adult who was a healthcare worker with PCR-confirmed SARS-CoV-2 infection or an uninfected control (not recorded which). The CDR3 runs from the conserved cysteine through the conserved F or W. Each record gives: clone size, J gene, CDR3 length, V gene, D gene, CDR3 DNA, CDR3 protein. The D gene is left open where the match is weak. Clone sizes are given selectively: once, few, many, or a class where the clone is expanded.

>NA|TRBJ1-6|13|TRBV30|NA
TGTGCCTGGAGGGGAACGACACCTTCACCCCTCCACTTT
CAWRGTTPSPLHF
>NA|TRBJ1-1|13|TRBV9|NA
TGTGCCAGCAACATGGACGGGAACACTGAAGCTTTCTTT
CASNMDGNTEAFF
>NA|TRBJ2-5|14|TRBV5-4|NA
TGTGCCAGCAGCTTGGGGGCGGGCCAAGAGACCCAGTACTTC
CASSLGAGQETQYF
>NA|TRBJ2-2|15|TRBV24-1|TRBD1
TGTGCCACCGAATCCGGGACAGGGCCCACCGGGGAGCTGTTTTTT
CATESGTGPTGELFF
>few|TRBJ2-3|15|TRBV6-5|NA
TGTGCCAGCAGCCGAGGGACCCCCTGGGCAGATACGCAGTATTTT
CASSRGTPWADTQYF
>few|TRBJ2-1|14|TRBV29-1|NA
TGCAGCGTTGTGAAGCCAAGCTCCTACAATGAGCAGTTCTTC
CSVVKPSSYNEQFF
>few|TRBJ2-2|14|TRBV12-3/TRBV12-4|NA
TGTGCCAGCAGTTCCCAGGGGAACCCCGGGGAGCTGTTTTTT
CASSSQGNPGELFF
>few|TRBJ2-7|15|TRBV3-1|TRBD1
TGTGCCAGCAGCCCCCCGGGACAGGGGGTCTACGAGCAGTACTTC
CASSPPGQGVYEQYF
>many|TRBJ2-5|14|TRBV3-1|NA
TGTGCCAGCAGCCCTAGAGGGGGTCAAGAGACCCAGTACTTC
CASSPRGGQETQYF
>NA|TRBJ2-5|16|TRBV7-9|TRBD2
TGTGCCAGCACCTTACTAGCGGGGGCCTCCCAAGAGACCCAGTACTTC
CASTLLAGASQETQYF
>few|TRBJ2-3|16|TRBV5-1|NA
TGCGCCAGCAGCTTGGCCTCGAAGTCACCAACAGATACGCAGTATTTT
CASSLASKSPTDTQYF
>NA|TRBJ1-2|12|TRBV24-1|NA
TGTGCCACCAGTGATCGGAACTATGGCTACACCTTC
CATSDRNYGYTF
>NA|TRBJ2-1|14|TRBV6-1|NA
TGTGCCAGCAGGGAAAGGGGGGATTACAATGAGCAGTTCTTC
CASRERGDYNEQFF
>few|TRBJ1-1|15|TRBV5-6|NA
TGTGCCAGCAGCCGCCCAACAGTGATGAACACTGAAGCTTTCTTT
CASSRPTVMNTEAFF
>few|TRBJ2-1|18|TRBV18|TRBD1
TGTGCCAGCTCACCACTCCCCCCGACAGGGGGCTTTTACAATGAGCAGTTCTTC
CASSPLPPTGGFYNEQFF
>NA|TRBJ2-7|11|TRBV7-9|NA
TGTGCCAGCAGGGGGGGCCCAGAGCAGTACTTC
CASRGGPEQYF
>many|TRBJ2-3|15|TRBV24-1|TRBD1
TGTGCCACCAGTGATGGACAGGGGCAGACAGATACGCAGTATTTT
CATSDGQGQTDTQYF
>once|TRBJ2-7|19|TRBV27|TRBD2
TGTGCCAGCAGTTTAAGGACTAGCGGGCTCCCTTGGGGCTCCTACGAGCAGTACTTC
CASSLRTSGLPWGSYEQYF
>few|TRBJ1-6|14|TRBV30|TRBD1
TGTGCCTGGAGTGTAGACAGGGGGCAGTCACCCCTCCACTTT
CAWSVDRGQSPLHF
>many|TRBJ1-1|15|TRBV28|NA
TGTGCCAGCAGTCCGGGGGGCAGGGAGGCCACTGAAGCTTTCTTT
CASSPGGREATEAFF
>few|TRBJ1-2|14|TRBV9|NA
TGTGCCAGCAGCGCAGCAGGCAACGGCTATGGCTACACCTTC
CASSAAGNGYGYTF
>few|TRBJ2-7|15|TRBV18|NA
TGTGCCAGCTCACCGTCTGGGGGGAGGAGGTACGAGCAGTACTTC
CASSPSGGRRYEQYF
>NA|TRBJ2-2|16|TRBV11-2|NA
TGTGCCAGCAGCCTTCAAGTGATGAAGAACACCGGGGAGCTGTTTTTT
CASSLQVMKNTGELFF
>many|TRBJ2-7|12|TRBV7-2|NA
TGTGCCAGCAGCCCCCCCAGGGGCGAGCAGTACTTC
CASSPPRGEQYF
>few|TRBJ2-1|13|TRBV20-1|TRBD2
TGCAGTGCTAGACTAGCGGGGGGGAATGAGCAGTTCTTC
CSARLAGGNEQFF
>NA|TRBJ1-4|18|TRBV6-6|TRBD1
TGTGCCAGCAGTTACCCGACACAGGGGGCCGGCCATAATGAAAAACTGTTTTTT
CASSYPTQGAGHNEKLFF
>many|TRBJ2-3|12|TRBV5-1|NA
TGCGCCAGCAGCGCGCGCACAGATACGCAGTATTTT
CASSARTDTQYF